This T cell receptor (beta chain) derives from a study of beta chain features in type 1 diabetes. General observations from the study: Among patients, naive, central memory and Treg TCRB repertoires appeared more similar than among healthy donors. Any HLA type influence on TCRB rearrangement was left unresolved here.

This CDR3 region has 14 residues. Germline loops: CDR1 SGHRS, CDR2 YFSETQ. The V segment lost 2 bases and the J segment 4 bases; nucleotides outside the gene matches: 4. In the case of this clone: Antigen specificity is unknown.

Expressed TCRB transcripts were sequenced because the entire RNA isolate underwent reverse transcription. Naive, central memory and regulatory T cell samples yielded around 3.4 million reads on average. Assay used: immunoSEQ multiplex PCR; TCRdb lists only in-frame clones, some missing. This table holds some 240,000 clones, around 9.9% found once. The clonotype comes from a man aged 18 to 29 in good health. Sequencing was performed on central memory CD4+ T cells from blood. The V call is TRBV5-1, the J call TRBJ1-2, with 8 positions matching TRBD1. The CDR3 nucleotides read TGCGCCAGCAGCTTAAGACAGGGGATCTATGGCTACACCTTC. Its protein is CASSLRQGIYGYTF.